The 10 T cell receptor beta chains reported below all come from one sample, sequenced in a study of patients and donors after allogeneic stem cell transplantation. TCRdb passed the RT-PCR reads through MiXCR, listing each CDR3 protein once. The sample has roughly 200,000 distinct CDR3 sequences, around 40% seen once; the top ten hold approximately 10%. The sequencing input was blood, either unsorted or a sorted T cell fraction (not recorded which). These receptors all come from a human donor who was either an allogeneic HSCT recipient or a stem cell or donor lymphocyte infusion donor (not recorded which). It is not recorded whose cells these are; they may come from a transplant donor.

V and J are TRBV6-6 and TRBJ1-5; the D gene is possibly TRBD1 (6 bases). CDR3 length: 14 residues. Germline V gene lookup returns CDR1 MNHNY and CDR2 SVGAGI (reference sequence). Trimming stripped 6 bases from V and 6 bases from J, with 15 bases between. The DNA for the CDR3 is TGTGCCAGCAGACGGAGGGGAGGGGGTCAGCCCCAGCATTTT. Its translation: CASRRRGGGQPQHF.

This chain links TRBV5-1 with TRBJ2-1; D may correspond to TRBD1 or TRBD2 (5 bases each). CDR3 size: 14 residues. Germline CDR1 and CDR2: SGHRS and YFSETQ. Deletions cut 1 base from V and 8 bases from J, with 13 bases between. The CDR3 DNA sequence: TGCGCCAGCAGCTTGTACGGGGACCCCGATGAGCAGTTCTTC. Amino acids: CASSLYGDPDEQFF.

The J gene is TRBJ2-2, the V gene TRBV15, with 8 bases lining up with TRBD2. This CDR3 spans 16 amino acids. With V trimmed by 2 bases and J by 2 bases, 4 bases remained unmatched. Germline V gene sequence: CDR1 LNHNV, CDR2 YYDKDF (reference sequence). CDR3 nucleotides: TGTGCCACCAGCAGAAAAGCGGGGGCCAACACCGGGGAGCTGTTTTTT. It translates to CATSRKAGANTGELFF.

This CDR3 reads CATSTTDINTEAFF. Written as DNA, the CDR3 is TGTGCCACCAGCACAACAGATATTAACACTGAAGCTTTCTTT. J is TRBJ1-1 and V is TRBV15; D remains ambiguous. Germline-derived CDR1 and CDR2 are LNHNV and YYDKDF (reference sequence). V gave up 4 bases and J gave up 2 bases, with 11 bases separating them. This CDR3 region has 14 residues. Complete variable domain (other parts from reference TRBV15 and TRBJ1-1): DAMVIQNPRYQVTQFGKPVTLSCSQTLNHNVMYWYQQKSSQAPKLLFHYYDKDFNNEADTPDNFQSRRPNTSFCFLDIRSPGLGDTAMYLCATSTTDINTEAFFGQGTRLTVV.

This chain connects TRBV20-1 to TRBJ1-2, with TRBD1 matching 9 bases. Trimming at V came to 6 bases and at J to 7 bases, leaving 6 bases not matched to a gene. This CDR3 spans 12 amino acids. Germline V lookup: CDR1 DFQATT, CDR2 SNEGSKA (reference sequence). The CDR3 loop is CSALQGAGGYTF. The CDR3 coding sequence is TGCAGTGCGCTACAGGGGGCGGGTGGCTACACCTTC.

The CDR3 DNA is TGCAGTGCTAGGGTTGGGACAGGGGTGATCGAGCAGTACTTC. Translated, it gives CSARVGTGVIEQYF. The chain recombines TRBV20-1 with TRBJ2-7, with 10 bases fitting TRBD1. J lost 6 bases, V lost 3 bases, and 8 bases had no gene match. Germline assignment: CDR1 DFQATT and CDR2 SNEGSKA (reference sequence). The CDR3 is 14 residues long.

V and J are TRBV12-3 or TRBV12-4 and TRBJ1-3; D is unresolved. Trimming cost V 6 bases and J 2 bases, with 14 bases left between them. The CDR3 length is 15 residues. The CDR3 sequence is CASSFGRLPGNTIYF. The CDR3, as DNA: TGTGCCAGCAGCTTCGGTCGGCTCCCTGGAAACACCATATATTTT.

This chain connects TRBV5-1 to TRBJ2-2; no definite D call. V was pared by 0 bases and J by 1 base, with 10 bases between. CDR3 length equals 16 residues. CDR1 SGHRS and CDR2 YFSETQ come from the germline V gene. The CDR3 loop reads CASSLALLRNTGELFF. In nucleotides, the CDR3 is TGCGCCAGCAGCTTGGCGCTTCTGAGGAACACCGGGGAGCTGTTTTTT.

This chain uses TRBV9 with TRBJ2-7; 7 nucleotides line up with TRBD1. V lost 3 bases to trimming and J lost 5 bases; unmatched junction nucleotides: 11. This CDR3 region has 15 residues. Germline-derived CDR1 and CDR2 are SGDLS and YYNGEE. This CDR3 is CASSAGQAPGHEQYF. The CDR3 region has the DNA TGTGCCAGCAGCGCCGGACAGGCTCCAGGTCACGAGCAGTACTTC. Complete variable domain (other parts from reference TRBV9 and TRBJ2-7): DSGVTQTPKHLITATGQRVTLRCSPRSGDLSVYWYQQSLDQGLQFLIQYYNGEERAKGNILERFSAQQFPDLHSELNLSSLELGDSALYFCASSAGQAPGHEQYFGPGTRLTVT.

The chain joins TRBV7-8 to TRBJ1-6; D is ambiguous. Trimming took 5 bases from V and 9 from J, leaving 5 bases between them. The CDR3 runs 11 residues. The germline gives CDR1 SGHVS, CDR2 FQNEAQ. Here the CDR3 reads CASSNTSPLHF. In DNA form, the CDR3 reads TGTGCCAGCAGCAACACTTCACCCCTCCACTTT.